This entry features one T cell receptor beta chain sequence. This table comes from immunoSEQ multiplex PCR, and its TCRdb copy is limited to in-frame clones, with some not included. The data hold nearly 9,500 clones, with about 80% observed a single time. The source of the sample is a study of tumor-infiltrating lymphocytes in localized non-small cell lung cancer. Study overall: Some samples were collected after neoadjuvant chemotherapy; smokers, never-smokers and several histologies were included.

CDR3 size: 15 residues. V gave up 4 bases and J gave up 4 bases, with 14 bases separating them. The germline CDR1 and CDR2 sequences are SGHNT and YYREEE (reference sequence). The rearrangement links TRBV5-4 to TRBJ2-2, with D possibly being TRBD2 (6 bases). This TCR was recovered from a human donor with non-small cell lung cancer. The sample was uninvolved lung tissue not adjacent to the tumor. Written as DNA, the CDR3 is TGTGCCAGCAGCCTCAACGGGAGAGTCACCGGGGAGCTGTTTTTT. Amino acids: CASSLNGRVTGELFF. The full variable domain, its missing parts supplied by reference TRBV5-4 and TRBJ2-2, is ETGVTQSPTHLIKTRGQQVTLRCSSQSGHNTVSWYQQALGQGPQFIFQYYREEENGRGNFPPRFSGLQFPNYSSELNVNALELDDSALYLCASSLNGRVTGELFFGEGSRLTVL.